A selection of T cell receptor beta chains follows, all from one sample in a study of molecular identifiers for immune sequencing clone quantification. TCRdb processed the PCR reads anew with MiXCR; each CDR3 protein has one entry. The sample yields about 100,000 distinct CDR3 sequences, 36% seen once. Specimen: naive CD8+ T cells from blood, with Jurkat cell RNA spiked in. Receptor source: a human donor in good health. Some libraries in this study had Jurkat cell RNA spiked in. Both conserved end residues are part of each CDR3. A D gene is named only where the DNA matches it firmly. Not every row has a clone size; where given, it reads once, few, many or a size class.

size: few
D: .
V: TRBV19
J: TRBJ1-5
DNA: TGTGCCAGTACCAGGGACGGCTTCGGGAACGAGCCCCAGCATTTT
CDR3: CASTRDGFGNEPQHF

size: .
D: .
V: TRBV20-1
J: TRBJ2-7
DNA: TGCAGTGCTAGAGATCCGGGGATACCTTACGAGCAGTACTTC
CDR3: CSARDPGIPYEQYF

size: few
D: .
V: TRBV13
J: TRBJ1-1
DNA: TGTGCCAGCAGCTTCCGGGAAATGAACACTGAAGCTTTCTTT
CDR3: CASSFREMNTEAFF

size: .
D: .
V: TRBV29-1
J: TRBJ2-7
DNA: TGCAGCGTTGCCCCCCCCAGCTCCTACGAGCGGTACTTC
CDR3: CSVAPPSSYERYF

size: .
D: TRBD2
V: TRBV28
J: TRBJ2-2
DNA: TGTGCCAGCAGTTTACTTGCGGGAGTTGCCACCGGGGAGCTGTTTTTT
CDR3: CASSLLAGVATGELFF

size: few
D: .
V: TRBV19
J: TRBJ1-5
DNA: TGTGCCAGTAGTATACGGGGAAAGAATCAGCCCCAGCATTTT
CDR3: CASSIRGKNQPQHF

size: .
D: .
V: TRBV9
J: TRBJ2-7
DNA: TGTGCCAGCAGCCCTGGACTACCCGAGCAGTACTTC
CDR3: CASSPGLPEQYF

size: few
D: .
V: TRBV19
J: TRBJ2-2
DNA: TGTGCCAGTACCCTTCTAGCCAGCGGGGAGCTGTTTTTT
CDR3: CASTLLASGELFF

size: .
D: TRBD2
V: TRBV7-8
J: TRBJ2-1
DNA: TGTGCCAGCAGCCAAACCCCCCCGGGACTACCCTACAATGAGCAGTTCTTC
CDR3: CASSQTPPGLPYNEQFF

size: .
D: TRBD2
V: TRBV6-5
J: TRBJ2-3
DNA: TGTGCCAGCAGGGCCTCCGGTACCGGGACTAGCGGGAGGGGATGCACAGATACGCAGTATTTT
CDR3: CASRASGTGTSGRGCTDTQYF